This TCR beta chain was sequenced in a study of T cells in Graves' hyperthyroidism and ophthalmopathy. Turning to the study itself: Blood from the periphery was taken at initial diagnosis, before any treatment.

This clonotype was seen at least ten times. Its specificity is not known. Broader study findings: In blood, most of the thyroid clonotypes expanded above 0.001 were also present. A model of 13 V-J features distinguished ophthalmopathy from stable hyperthyroidism.

Germline V gene lookup returns CDR1 DFQATT and CDR2 SNEGSKA (reference sequence). V lost 6 bases, J lost 0 bases, and 13 bases stayed unmatched. The CDR3 loop spans 17 amino acids. Amplification of TCR beta CDR3 regions used RNA as the template. TCR CDR3 regions were first amplified by RT-PCR with HTBI primers. TCRdb reprocessed the multiplex PCR reads with MiXCR, giving one entry per CDR3 protein. The sample lists a few hundred thousand distinct CDR3 sequences; about 20% were seen once. The sequence was collected from a woman between 50 and 59 years old with Graves' hyperthyroidism. The J gene is TRBJ1-4, the V gene TRBV20-1; 7 bases align to TRBD1. The source material was blood. CDR3 sequence: CSASQTRQGATNEKLFF. The DNA of the CDR3 is TGCAGTGCCTCACAGACTCGACAGGGCGCAACTAATGAAAAACTGTTTTTT.